The 3 T cell receptor beta chains reported below all come from one sample, sequenced in a study of blood T cell repertoires in COVID-19. Only in-frame clones appear in the TCRdb table, and some are missing; sequencing was by immunoSEQ multiplex PCR. This sample has approximately 46,000 clones, with roughly 88% found just once. The source material was peripheral blood. All receptors derive from a human donor in a cohort sampled during active COVID-19.

The rearrangement joins TRBV2 to TRBJ2-7; 7 bases are shared with TRBD1. This CDR3 is built from 13 residues. Germline V lookup: CDR1 SNHLY, CDR2 FYNNEI. The V and J ends lost 11 bases and 3 bases, in that order; junction bases with no gene match: 10. The CDR3 nucleotides read TGTGCCTTAAGACAGGGCGAGGGCTACGAGCAGTACTTC. Protein: CALRQGEGYEQYF.

The chain links TRBV7-9 to TRBJ2-7, with 7 bases identical to TRBD2. This CDR3 has 14 residues. The ends lost 5 bases at V and 4 bases at J; junction bases unmatched: 8. CDR1 and CDR2 from the germline V gene are SEHNR and FQNEAQ (reference sequence). The CDR3 DNA reads TGTGCCAGCAGCCAAGCGGGGTTGAATTACGAGCAGTACTTC. Its protein is CASSQAGLNYEQYF.

The J gene is TRBJ1-2, the V gene TRBV6-4; TRBD1 matches 10 bases. V shed 8 bases and J 6 bases; nucleotides not matched to a gene: 15. This CDR3 is built from 16 residues. Germline CDR1 MRHNA, CDR2 SNTAGT. The CDR3 reads CASPLQPTGGRDGYTF. The CDR3 region has the DNA TGTGCCAGCCCGTTACAACCGACAGGGGGCAGGGATGGCTACACCTTC.